The 30 T cell receptor beta chains in this list originate from one sample, sequenced in a study of patients and donors after allogeneic stem cell transplantation. TCRdb processed the RT-PCR reads anew with MiXCR; each CDR3 protein has one entry. The table shows about 87,000 distinct CDR3 sequences, with 4% to 5% occurring only once. The sample consisted of blood, either unsorted or a sorted T cell fraction (not recorded which). The receptors were gathered from a human donor who was either an allogeneic HSCT recipient or a stem cell or donor lymphocyte infusion donor (not recorded which). It is not recorded whose cells these are; they may come from a transplant donor.

There are many counts of this clonotype. This chain uses TRBV4-1 with TRBJ1-1; D not resolved. Trimming removed 1 base from V and 8 bases from J, with 11 bases in between. Germline lookup yields CDR1 MGHRA and CDR2 YSYEKL. The CDR3 is 13 residues long. CDR3 amino acids: CASSQGGAGEAFF. CDR3 DNA sequence: TGCGCCAGCAGCCAAGGGGGAGCAGGCGAAGCTTTCTTT.

Comments on this clonotype: This may stem from a read error, because a much larger clone lies one nucleotide away. This sequence joins TRBV12-3 or TRBV12-4 and TRBJ2-1; 9 positions match TRBD2. The CDR3 runs to 14 residues. The chain's CDR3 is CASGGGGALSEQLF. The CDR3 nucleotides are TGTGCCAGCGGGGGCGGGGGGGCCCTTAGTGAGCAGTTATTC.

This clonotype turned up a few times. The V and J genes are TRBV19 and TRBJ2-3; 7 nucleotides line up with TRBD2. Germline loops: CDR1 LNHDA, CDR2 SQIVND (reference sequence). The V and J ends lost 7 bases and 4 bases, in that order; junction bases with no gene match: 8. This CDR3 has 14 residues. The CDR3 reads CASMGRARADTQYF. The DNA for the CDR3 is TGTGCCAGTATGGGGAGGGCCAGGGCAGATACGCAGTATTTT.

The rearrangement joins TRBV9 to TRBJ2-5, with TRBD1 as a possible D gene (6 bases). The V gene lost 4 bases and the J gene lost 5 bases, with 9 bases spanning the gap. The CDR3 loop spans 12 amino acids. Per germline, CDR1 SGDLS and CDR2 YYNGEE. The CDR3 DNA follows: TGTGCCAGCAGCAGAAGGGGGGAGACCCAGTACTTC. This encodes CASSRRGETQYF.

This clonotype was recorded at least ten times. The chain has TRBV28 and TRBJ1-2, with TRBD1 as a possible D gene (6 bases). Trimming removed 3 bases from V and 7 bases from J, with 12 bases in between. The CDR3 spans 13 residues. Germline V gene lookup returns CDR1 MDHEN and CDR2 SYDVKM. The chain's CDR3 is CASSFRPGAGYTF. CDR3 coding DNA: TGTGCCAGCAGTTTCCGCCCGGGGGCTGGCTACACCTTC.

This clonotype was seen a handful of times. The V call is TRBV27, the J call TRBJ2-3; D ambiguous. Germline CDR1 is MNHEY and CDR2 is SMNVEV (reference sequence). Trimming shortened V by 1 base and J by 0 bases, and 8 bases separated the two germline ends. This CDR3 contains 15 residues. In nucleotides, the CDR3 is TGTGCCAGCAGTTTATTCGCGGAAAGCACAGATACGCAGTATTTT. Encoded protein: CASSLFAESTDTQYF.

This clonotype was seen ten or more times. The rearrangement uses TRBV4-1 and TRBJ2-3; tentatively, D is TRBD2 (6 bases). Germline lookup yields CDR1 MGHRA and CDR2 YSYEKL. The CDR3 covers 14 residues. The germline V and J ends were trimmed by 1 base and 2 bases, with 7 bases remaining between them. CDR3 in DNA: TGCGCCAGCAGCCAAGCGGGGGACACAGATACGCAGTATTTT. Translation gives CASSQAGDTDTQYF.

This clonotype was detected ten times or more. This chain joins TRBV9 and TRBJ2-3; D tentatively reads TRBD1 or TRBD2 (6 bases each). The CDR3 totals 14 residues. Per the germline V gene, CDR1 is SGDLS and CDR2 is YYNGEE. V was pared by 4 bases and J by 7 bases, with 16 bases between. CDR3 sequence (DNA): TGTGCCAGCAGCCCCTTTCGGGGGCCGAATACGCAGTATTTT. Translation: CASSPFRGPNTQYF.

This clonotype was counted ten times or more. The J gene is TRBJ1-1, the V gene TRBV21-1; TRBD1 was called by the table and not checked on the DNA. TRBV21-1 is designated a pseudogene. This CDR3 spans 15 amino acids. CDR3 amino acids: CASSLPHRHYTEAFF. Written as DNA, the CDR3 is TGTGCCAGCAGCCTGCCCCACAGGCATTACACTGAAGCTTTCTTT.

In this sample, this clonotype turned up many times. The V call is TRBV12-3 or TRBV12-4, the J call TRBJ1-6; maybe TRBD1 (5 bases). The CDR3 runs to 16 residues. Trimming left V 6 bases short and J 5 bases short, with 17 bases between. The CDR3 region is CASSPSSGPDNSPLHF. In nucleotides, the CDR3 is TGTGCCAGCAGCCCAAGCTCGGGGCCCGATAATTCACCCCTCCACTTT.

This clonotype was recorded many times. V and J are TRBV24-1 and TRBJ2-3; TRBD2 matches at 14 bases. Germline V CDR1 and CDR2: KGHDR, SFDVKD. The CDR3 has 19 residues. After removal of 3 bases from V and 2 bases from J, the junction contained 9 bases not matched to a gene. The CDR3 bases are TGTGCCACCAGTGATCCTGCCGGGACTAGCGGGAGAAACACAGATACGCAGTATTTT. It encodes CATSDPAGTSGRNTDTQYF.

This clonotype was seen at least ten times. J is TRBJ2-1 and V is TRBV5-4; 8 bases fit TRBD2. Germline V gene lookup returns CDR1 SGHNT and CDR2 YYREEE (reference sequence). The CDR3 spans 17 residues. Trimming removed 4 bases from V and 5 bases from J; junction bases left unmatched: 14. Here the CDR3 DNA reads TGTGCCAGCAGCCCGAGTACCGGGACTAGGGCTAACAATGAGCAGTTCTTC. Protein product: CASSPSTGTRANNEQFF.

This clonotype was picked up a small number of times. A read error may be the cause here, since a much bigger clone is one base away. The gene calls are TRBV4-2 and TRBJ1-2; no firm D call. Germline values: CDR1 LGHNA, CDR2 YNFKEQ. Trimming cost V 0 bases and J 4 bases, with 18 bases left between them. The CDR3 has 17 residues. This CDR3 reads CASSQDLGGSKAYGYTF. In DNA form, the CDR3 reads TGTGCCAGCAGCCAAGATCTAGGTGGTTCGAAAGCCTATGGCTACACCTTC.

The table lists this clonotype with a few counts. V gene TRBV7-9 combines with J gene TRBJ1-1; D perhaps matches TRBD1 (5 bases). Germline lookup yields CDR1 SEHNR and CDR2 FQNEAQ (reference sequence). The CDR3 covers 14 residues. V lost 2 bases to trimming and J lost 6 bases, with 13 bases between them. The CDR3 DNA sequence: TGTGCCAGCAGCTTATCCGGGGGAATGGCTGAAGCTTTCTTT. This gives the protein CASSLSGGMAEAFF.

This clonotype was counted at least ten times. The chain links TRBV6-2 or TRBV6-3 to TRBJ2-7, with D hard to call. CDR1 is MNHEY and CDR2 is SVGEGT in the germline V gene. CDR3 length: 17 amino acids. Between the trimmed V and J ends, which lost 6 bases and 9 bases, there was a span of 30 bases. CDR3 amino acids: CASSPSSFRVPGEGQYF. CDR3 nucleotide sequence: TGTGCCAGCAGCCCTTCCTCCTTTAGGGTCCCCGGCGAAGGGCAGTACTTC.

This clonotype was detected only a few times. This chain's CDR3 is CASSQAQGTSYNEQFF. CDR3 DNA: TGTGCCAGCAGCCAAGCACAGGGGACCTCCTACAATGAGCAGTTCTTC. The chain has TRBV14 and TRBJ2-1, with TRBD1 matching 7 bases. The CDR3 spans 16 residues. CDR1 and CDR2 from the germline V gene are SGHDN and FVKESK. V lost 1 base to trimming and J lost 0 bases; unmatched junction nucleotides: 3.

This clonotype was seen many times. The chain has TRBV4-2 and TRBJ2-3; D may be TRBD2 (6 bases). Germline lookup yields CDR1 LGHNA and CDR2 YNFKEQ. CDR3 length: 15 amino acids. The V gene lost 0 bases and the J gene lost 5 bases, with 12 bases spanning the gap. The DNA for the CDR3 is TGTGCCAGCAGCCAAGAGGTCACCGGGGGAGATACGCAGTATTTT. Its translation: CASSQEVTGGDTQYF.

This clonotype appeared many times. J is TRBJ2-1 and V is TRBV27; possibly TRBD1 or TRBD2 for D (5 bases each). Deletions cut 0 bases from V and 8 bases from J, with 17 bases between. CDR1 and CDR2 (germline): MNHEY, SMNVEV (reference sequence). The CDR3 consists of 16 residues. This CDR3 reads CASSLSWTLLGDEQFF. CDR3 DNA: TGTGCCAGCAGTTTATCTTGGACACTCCTGGGGGATGAGCAGTTCTTC.

This clonotype was observed a handful of times. This chain uses TRBV9 with TRBJ1-6, with TRBD1 as a possible D gene (5 bases). V lost 2 bases, J lost 7 bases, and 13 bases lay in between. The CDR3 has 15 residues. The germline CDR1 and CDR2 sequences are SGDLS and YYNGEE. The CDR3, as DNA: TGTGCCAGCAGCGTCGGACACGGAGGGAATTCACCCCTCCACTTT. Its protein product is CASSVGHGGNSPLHF.

This clonotype occurred a few times. The chain carries TRBV19 and TRBJ1-3; D may be TRBD1 (5 bases). Trimming removed 6 bases at V and 0 bases at J, with 21 bases between. The CDR3 sequence is 18 residues long. CDR1 and CDR2 (germline): LNHDA, SQIVND (reference sequence). DNA of the CDR3: TGTGCCAGTAGCGGATTCGCGGGGGGACCCTCCTCTGGAAACACCATATATTTT. Translated: CASSGFAGGPSSGNTIYF.

V and J are TRBV6-2 or TRBV6-3 and TRBJ2-1; no firm D call. This CDR3 is 12 amino acids long. Deletions cut 2 bases from V and 7 bases from J, with 6 bases between. Per germline, CDR1 MNHEY and CDR2 SVGEGT. For the CDR3, the DNA is TGTGCCAGCAGTTACGTGGGGAATGAGCAGTTCTTC. It is translated as CASSYVGNEQFF.

This clonotype was seen repeatedly, ten times or more. The V gene is TRBV7-9, the J gene TRBJ1-2; 11 bases fit TRBD1. The CDR3 consists of 15 residues. The trim removed 5 bases at V and 3 bases at J, leaving 5 bases unmatched. The germline gives CDR1 SEHNR, CDR2 FQNEAQ (reference sequence). Here the CDR3 reads CASSPGTGGDYGYTF. Here the CDR3 DNA reads TGTGCCAGCAGCCCCGGGACAGGGGGTGACTATGGCTACACCTTC.

This clonotype appeared many times. This sequence joins TRBV19 and TRBJ1-1; 8 nucleotides line up with TRBD1. This CDR3 contains 15 residues. The germline gives CDR1 LNHDA, CDR2 SQIVND (reference sequence). With 1 base clipped from V and 7 bases from J, the junction kept 8 bases outside the gene matches. CDR3 amino acids: CASSIARGRGYEAFF. The CDR3 nucleotides read TGTGCCAGTAGTATAGCCAGGGGGCGCGGTTATGAAGCTTTCTTT.

This clonotype was seen repeatedly, ten times or more. The chain has TRBV3-1 and TRBJ2-1; weak D call: TRBD1 (6 bases). Germline V CDR1 and CDR2: LGHDT, YNNKEL (reference sequence). The CDR3 has 14 amino acids. Trimming stripped 5 bases from V and 4 bases from J, with 12 bases between. CDR3 nucleotide sequence: TGTGCCAGCAGCTCCAGAGACAGGTACAATGAGCAGTTCTTC. This sequence encodes CASSSRDRYNEQFF.

This clonotype has only a few counts. The chain carries TRBV12-5 and TRBJ1-5, with D uncertain. The germline V gene encodes CDR1 LGHNT and CDR2 FRNRAP. The CDR3 totals 17 residues. Trimming cost V 2 bases and J 4 bases, with 18 bases left between them. This CDR3 reads CASGLPPRPTTNQPQHF. CDR3 nucleotides: TGTGCTAGTGGTTTGCCCCCCAGGCCCACAACTAATCAGCCCCAGCATTTT.

In its sample, this clonotype was seen a few times. V and J are TRBV11-2 and TRBJ2-3; no clear D gene. Trimming cost V 4 bases and J 1 base, with 12 bases left between them. The CDR3 is 15 residues long. Germline loops: CDR1 SGHAT, CDR2 FQNNGV. The chain's CDR3 is CASSSRAAGTDTQYF. The DNA of the CDR3 is TGTGCCAGCAGCTCTAGGGCAGCTGGCACAGATACGCAGTATTTT.

This clonotype was recorded a few times. V is TRBV7-6 and J is TRBJ2-1; either TRBD1 or TRBD2 may fit D (6 bases each). Trimming shortened V by 1 base and J by 6 bases, and 10 bases separated the two germline ends. The CDR3 loop spans 14 amino acids. CDR1 is SGHVS, CDR2 FNYEAQ, per germline. The CDR3 DNA is TGTGCCAGCAGCTTAGACGGGGGCCGCAATGAGCAGTTCTTC. Translated: CASSLDGGRNEQFF. Variable domain in full (rest from reference TRBV7-6 and TRBJ2-1): GAGVSQSPRYKVTKRGQDVALRCDPISGHVSLYWYRQALGQGPEFLTYFNYEAQQDKSGLPNDRFSAERPEGSISTLTIQRTEQRDSAMYRCASSLDGGRNEQFFGPGTRLTVL.

The chain joins TRBV6-1 to TRBJ2-1; 14 nucleotides line up with TRBD2. Germline V gene data show CDR1 as MNHNS and CDR2 as SASEGT. The V segment lost 7 bases and the J segment 8 bases; nucleotides outside the gene matches: 7. The CDR3 length is 15 residues. The CDR3 sequence: CASTNGLAGGDEQFF. The CDR3 bases are TGTGCCAGCACCAACGGACTAGCGGGGGGTGATGAGCAGTTCTTC.

This clonotype was picked up many times. V usage is TRBV18 and J usage is TRBJ2-6; D is undetermined. V gave up 6 bases and J gave up 0 bases, with 18 bases separating them. Germline-derived CDR1 and CDR2 are KGHSH and LQKENI. CDR3 length: 18 residues. CDR3 region: CASSSGIGRSSGANVLTF. DNA of the CDR3: TGTGCCAGCTCCTCTGGGATTGGCCGATCCTCTGGGGCCAACGTCCTGACTTTC. Based on the CDR3 plus reference TRBV18 and TRBJ2-6, the full variable domain is NAGVMQNPRHLVRRRGQEARLRCSPMKGHSHVYWYRQLPEEGLKFMVYLQKENIIDESGMPKERFSAEFPKEGPSILRIQQVVRGDSAAYFCASSSGIGRSSGANVLTFGAGSRLTVL.

At least ten counts were recorded for this clonotype. The chain joins TRBV20-1 to TRBJ2-2; 9 bases agree with TRBD2. V lost 4 bases, J lost 4 bases, and 7 bases stayed unmatched. Germline V lookup: CDR1 DFQATT, CDR2 SNEGSKA (reference sequence). The CDR3 spans 15 residues. CDR3 in amino acids: CSATPTSGPTGELFF. CDR3 DNA: TGCAGTGCTACCCCGACTAGCGGACCCACCGGGGAGCTGTTTTTT.